The entry below describes one T cell receptor (beta chain). Primers: 60 Vbeta forward and 13 Jbeta reverse. Assay: immunoSEQ multiplex PCR; the TCRdb copy retains only in-frame clones and omits some. The sample has about 220,000 clones; about 77% are singletons. This CDR3 has 15 residues. CDR1 is LNHDA and CDR2 is SQIVND in the germline V gene (reference sequence). Trimming removed 4 bases from V and 4 bases from J; junction bases left unmatched: 7. The sample belongs to a study of cytomegalovirus exposure and HLA in healthy donors. The TCR sequence derives from a woman in her 30s in good health and CMV-seronegative. The specimen was PBMCs. The V gene is TRBV19, the J gene TRBJ2-5; TRBD1 matches at 9 bases. This CDR3 is CASSRGQGPGETQYF. CDR3 bases: TGTGCCAGTAGTAGGGGACAGGGCCCTGGAGAGACCCAGTACTTC.